The 30 T cell receptor beta chains below all came from one sample that was sequenced in a study of blood T cell repertoires in COVID-19. Libraries were prepared by immunoSEQ multiplex PCR; TCRdb keeps only in-frame clonotypes and omits some of them. The data show approximately 330,000 clones, with nearly 90% seen just once and 0.95% to 1.3% held by the top ten. Material: peripheral blood. All receptors derive from a woman in her thirties or forties with COVID-19, enrolled during active disease.

V gene TRBV5-8 combines with J gene TRBJ2-1; D remains ambiguous. Germline V gives CDR1 SGHTS, CDR2 YDEGEE. The CDR3 extends over 13 amino acids. Trimming cost V 3 bases and J 0 bases, with 4 bases left between them. The CDR3 sequence is CASSSSSYNEQFF. As DNA, the CDR3 is TGTGCCAGCAGCTCGAGCTCCTACAATGAGCAGTTCTTC. Filled out from reference TRBV5-8 and TRBJ2-1, the complete variable domain reads EAGVTQSPTHLIKTRGQQATLRCSPISGHTSVYWYQQALGLGLQFLLWYDEGEERNRGNFPPRFSGRQFPNYSSELNVNALELEDSALYLCASSSSSYNEQFFGPGTRLTVL.

This clone was recorded once. This chain uses TRBV4-3 with TRBJ2-5; D is perhaps TRBD2 (6 bases). CDR3 length: 15 residues. Germline V gene lookup returns CDR1 LGHNA and CDR2 YSLEER. Trimming cost V 0 bases and J 6 bases, with 14 bases left between them. CDR3: CASSQDTGAGKTQYF. DNA for the CDR3: TGCGCCAGCAGCCAAGATACGGGAGCTGGGAAGACCCAGTACTTC.

This clone was detected only once. This chain connects TRBV18 to TRBJ2-3; no definite D call. V was cut by 6 bases and J by 7 bases, with 11 bases left in between. The CDR3 is made up of 12 amino acids. Germline V gene sequence: CDR1 KGHSH, CDR2 LQKENI. The CDR3 here is CASSPGVYTQYF. The CDR3 nucleotides are TGTGCCAGCTCCCCCGGAGTATATACGCAGTATTTT.

The chain is built from TRBV4-3 and TRBJ2-1; 12 bases agree with TRBD2. Germline V gene lookup returns CDR1 LGHNA and CDR2 YSLEER. CDR3 size: 16 residues. Trimming took 1 base from V and 6 from J; bases not matched to a gene: 4. This CDR3 reads CASSQGTSGTVNEQFF. Here the CDR3 DNA reads TGCGCCAGCAGCCAAGGGACTAGCGGGACGGTCAATGAGCAGTTCTTC.

This clone was picked up a small number of times. This rearrangement joins TRBV5-4 to TRBJ1-1, with 7 bases aligning to TRBD1. V lost 4 bases to trimming and J lost 0 bases; unmatched junction nucleotides: 6. CDR1 is SGHNT and CDR2 is YYREEE in the germline V gene (reference sequence). This CDR3 is 15 amino acids long. The CDR3 spells CASSGQVLMNTEAFF. The DNA of the CDR3 is TGTGCCAGCAGCGGACAGGTCTTAATGAACACTGAAGCTTTCTTT.

In DNA, the CDR3 is TGTGCCACCAGCAGAGCAGGGGGCCATCAGCCCCAGCATTTT. Translation: CATSRAGGHQPQHF. The chain uses TRBV15 and TRBJ1-5; 8 bases align to TRBD1. The CDR3 covers 14 residues. Germline V lookup: CDR1 LNHNV, CDR2 YYDKDF (reference sequence). Unmatched junction bases numbered 1, after V lost 1 base and J lost 5 bases.

The gene calls are TRBV6-6 and TRBJ1-1; 9 bases line up with TRBD1. The germline CDR1 and CDR2 sequences are MNHNY and SVGAGI (reference sequence). This CDR3 spans 13 amino acids. With V trimmed by 6 bases and J by 4 bases, 3 bases remained unmatched. CDR3 sequence (DNA): TGTGCCAGCAGACCGACAGGGGGCACTGAAGCTTTCTTT. Its protein product is CASRPTGGTEAFF.

CDR3 protein: CASSNIAGGYNEQFF. Here the CDR3 DNA reads TGTGCCAGCAGTAACATAGCGGGAGGGTACAATGAGCAGTTCTTC. V is TRBV6-5 and J is TRBJ2-1, with 11 bases fitting TRBD2. CDR3 size: 15 residues. Trimming at V came to 5 bases and at J to 4 bases, leaving 4 bases not matched to a gene. The germline V gene has CDR1 MNHEY and CDR2 SVGAGI.

This clone has a handful of counts. This chain uses TRBV6-4 with TRBJ1-4, with D possibly being TRBD1 (5 bases). The CDR3 is 17 residues long. Trimming took 3 bases from V and 0 from J, leaving 14 bases between them. The V gene's germline CDR1 is MRHNA and CDR2 SNTAGT. CDR3 residues: CASSDPQRQTTNEKLFF. The CDR3 DNA sequence: TGTGCCAGCAGTGATCCCCAAAGACAGACAACTAATGAAAAACTGTTTTTT.

This rearrangement joins TRBV7-8 to TRBJ2-7; TRBD1 matches at 9 bases. Germline V gene lookup returns CDR1 SGHVS and CDR2 FQNEAQ. Trimming at V came to 2 bases and at J to 5 bases, leaving 7 bases not matched to a gene. The CDR3 length is 15 residues. CDR3 in amino acids: CASSLLRDRAHEQYF. The CDR3 DNA reads as TGTGCCAGCAGCTTATTGAGGGACAGGGCCCACGAGCAGTACTTC.

V is TRBV6-5 and J is TRBJ2-6, with unresolved D. Per germline, CDR1 MNHEY and CDR2 SVGAGI. The CDR3 consists of 15 residues. V was trimmed by 1 base and J by 0 bases, leaving 4 bases between them. This chain's CDR3 is CASSYLASGANVLTF. The CDR3 DNA is TGTGCCAGCAGTTACTTGGCCTCTGGGGCCAACGTCCTGACTTTC.

This sequence joins TRBV5-1 and TRBJ1-1; perhaps TRBD1 as D (5 bases). Between the trimmed V and J ends, which lost 0 bases and 4 bases, there was a span of 13 bases. CDR1 is SGHRS, CDR2 YFSETQ, per germline. The CDR3 extends over 15 amino acids. The CDR3 loop reads CASSLANLQGTEAFF. In DNA form, the CDR3 reads TGCGCCAGCAGCTTGGCCAATCTTCAGGGCACTGAAGCTTTCTTT. Drawing the rest from reference TRBV5-1 and TRBJ1-1, the complete variable domain is KAGVTQTPRYLIKTRGQQVTLSCSPISGHRSVSWYQQTPGQGLQFLFEYFSETQRNKGNFPGRFSGRQFSNSRSEMNVSTLELGDSALYLCASSLANLQGTEAFFGQGTRLTVV.

The chain combines TRBV28 with TRBJ1-1; 7 bases fit TRBD1. With V trimmed by 5 bases and J by 1 base, 7 bases remained unmatched. The CDR3 sequence is 15 residues long. Germline loops: CDR1 MDHEN, CDR2 SYDVKM. The CDR3 DNA is TGTGCCAGCAGTCCTCCGGACAGGCGGAACACTGAAGCTTTCTTT. Translation gives CASSPPDRRNTEAFF. The variable domain in full, with the rest retrieved from reference TRBV28 and TRBJ1-1, is DVKVTQSSRYLVKRTGEKVFLECVQDMDHENMFWYRQDPGLGLRLIYFSYDVKMKEKGDIPEGYSVSREKKERFSLILESASTNQTSMYLCASSPPDRRNTEAFFGQGTRLTVV.

V gene TRBV6-5 combines with J gene TRBJ1-2; 9 bases are shared with TRBD1. Losses at the gene ends were 2 bases for V and 7 bases for J; bases not matched to a gene: 5. The CDR3 is 14 residues long. Germline V lookup: CDR1 MNHEY, CDR2 SVGAGI. The CDR3 nucleotides read TGTGCCAGCAGTTACCAACAGGGGGCGGTTGGCTACACCTTC. Its translation is CASSYQQGAVGYTF.

The chain couples TRBV7-8 to TRBJ1-2, with TRBD1 matching over 7 bases. V shed 6 bases, J shed 3 bases, and the junction held 7 bases outside the gene matches. The CDR3 spans 14 residues. Germline V CDR1 and CDR2: SGHVS, FQNEAQ. In nucleotides, the CDR3 is TGTGCCAGCAGTGGACCGACAGGGTACTATGGCTACACCTTC. The encoded protein is CASSGPTGYYGYTF.

The chain employs TRBV4-1 and TRBJ2-3, with a possible D match to TRBD1 (5 bases). The CDR3 consists of 16 residues. Between the trimmed V and J ends, which lost 1 base and 0 bases, there was a span of 11 bases. Germline loops: CDR1 MGHRA, CDR2 YSYEKL. The CDR3, as DNA: TGCGCCAGCAGCCAAGCGGAGACAGCTAGCACAGATACGCAGTATTTT. Protein: CASSQAETASTDTQYF.

This clone was found a few times. V gene TRBV28 combines with J gene TRBJ1-5, with 9 nucleotides matching TRBD1. The CDR3 consists of 14 residues. Germline assignment: CDR1 MDHEN and CDR2 SYDVKM. J was trimmed by 6 bases and V by 5 bases; bases with no gene match: 5. The CDR3 reads CASSGGQGSQPQHF. CDR3 nucleotides: TGTGCCAGCAGTGGCGGACAGGGGAGTCAGCCCCAGCATTTT.

J is TRBJ2-1 and V is TRBV24-1; the D gene is possibly TRBD1 (5 bases). Trimming left V 3 bases short and J 7 bases short, with 15 bases between. The CDR3 runs to 15 residues. Germline V gene lookup returns CDR1 KGHDR and CDR2 SFDVKD. The CDR3 reads CATSDSQPGRNEQFF. CDR3 DNA sequence: TGTGCCACCAGTGATAGTCAGCCAGGGCGTAATGAGCAGTTCTTC.

The chain joins TRBV7-2 to TRBJ1-1; tentatively, D is TRBD1 (5 bases). Germline-derived CDR1 and CDR2 are SGHTA and FQGNSA. Between the trimmed V and J ends, which lost 2 bases and 9 bases, there was a span of 13 bases. There are 13 residues in the CDR3. The CDR3 region is CASSLFGAEKAFF. In DNA form, the CDR3 reads TGTGCCAGCAGCTTATTTGGGGCAGAGAAAGCTTTCTTT.

The chain employs TRBV5-1 and TRBJ2-5; D might be TRBD1 (5 bases). This CDR3 has 15 residues. Germline values: CDR1 SGHRS, CDR2 YFSETQ. Between the trimmed V and J ends, which lost 3 bases and 0 bases, there was a span of 12 bases. The CDR3 bases are TGCGCCAGCAGCTCGGGCAGCAGGGACCAAGAGACCCAGTACTTC. It yields the protein CASSSGSRDQETQYF.

The chain has TRBV18 and TRBJ1-5; a possible D gene is TRBD1 (5 bases). CDR1 and CDR2 (germline): KGHSH, LQKENI. Trimming removed 0 bases at V and 2 bases at J, with 14 bases between. CDR3 length: 17 amino acids. CDR3 residues: CASSPPSGERGNQPQHF. For the CDR3, the DNA is TGTGCCAGCTCACCACCGTCGGGGGAACGGGGCAATCAGCCCCAGCATTTT.

Note on this clone: At the DNA level, this CDR3 is encoded by other sequences in the same sample as well. The V and J genes are TRBV3-1 (or the pseudogene TRBV3-2) and TRBJ2-7; TRBD1 matches at 9 bases. The CDR3 consists of 14 residues. CDR1 and CDR2 from the germline V gene are LGHDT and YNNKEL (reference sequence). J was trimmed by 0 bases and V by 6 bases; bases with no gene match: 3. The CDR3 loop is CASSQGQGSYEQYF. The CDR3 DNA is TGTGCCAGCAGTCAGGGACAGGGCTCCTACGAGCAGTACTTC.

Details on this clone: At one boundary the junction diverges from the germline segment, which might be a read error. The chain employs TRBV3-1 (or the pseudogene TRBV3-2) and TRBJ1-4; TRBD1 is a possible D gene (6 bases). There are 14 residues in the CDR3. Germline loops: CDR1 LGHDT, CDR2 YNNKEL (reference sequence). The CDR3 DNA reads TGTGCCAGCAGCGAAGAGAGGGGGAGATTAAAACTGTTTTTT. Translation: CASSEERGRLKLFF.

The chain is built from TRBV20-1 and TRBJ2-3, with D perhaps matching TRBD1 (6 bases). Trimming took 1 base from V and 13 from J, leaving 12 bases between them. There are 11 residues in the CDR3. Germline CDR1 reads DFQATT; CDR2 reads SNEGSKA (reference sequence). As DNA, the CDR3 is TGCAGTGCTAGAGTAAGGGGGAAAGAGTATTTT. Protein: CSARVRGKEYF.

The chain employs TRBV6-5 and TRBJ2-1; the match to TRBD2 covers 10 bases. Germline values: CDR1 MNHEY, CDR2 SVGAGI. The length of the CDR3 is 15 residues. V shed 4 bases, J shed 3 bases, and the junction held 3 bases outside the gene matches. The CDR3 here is CASSLLAGYYNEQFF. Written as DNA, the CDR3 is TGTGCCAGCAGTTTACTAGCGGGGTACTACAATGAGCAGTTCTTC.

The genes are TRBV5-1 and TRBJ1-1, with 7 nucleotides matching TRBD1. Germline loops: CDR1 SGHRS, CDR2 YFSETQ. CDR3 length: 16 residues. J lost 0 bases, V lost 0 bases, and 5 bases had no gene match. CDR3 in DNA: TGCGCCAGCAGCTTGGGGACAGGAGTTATGAACACTGAAGCTTTCTTT. It encodes CASSLGTGVMNTEAFF.

The chain couples TRBV11-2 to TRBJ2-1, with 9 bases that match TRBD2. Germline CDR1 and CDR2: SGHAT and FQNNGV. The CDR3 loop spans 13 amino acids. The V gene end was trimmed by 5 bases and the J gene end by 7 bases; junction bases not matched to a gene: 3. Here the CDR3 reads CASSLAGWNEQFF. The CDR3 DNA follows: TGTGCCAGCAGCCTAGCGGGATGGAATGAGCAGTTCTTC.

The gene calls are TRBV25-1 and TRBJ1-1; 7 bases match TRBD1. J was trimmed by 6 bases and V by 4 bases; bases with no gene match: 14. Germline V gene sequence: CDR1 MGHDK, CDR2 SYGVNS. The CDR3 consists of 16 residues. Here the CDR3 reads CASSAPLQGRRAEAFF. CDR3 bases: TGTGCCAGCAGTGCCCCCCTACAGGGGAGGAGGGCTGAAGCTTTCTTT.

This chain joins TRBV28 and TRBJ1-6; 12 bases fit TRBD1. The CDR3 loop spans 16 amino acids. Trimming removed 5 bases from V and 10 bases from J; junction bases left unmatched: 9. Germline CDR1 is MDHEN and CDR2 is SYDVKM. Written as DNA, the CDR3 is TGTGCCAGCAGTCCAGCGGGACAGGGGGCAGGATCACCCCTCCACTTT. It encodes CASSPAGQGAGSPLHF.

Judged by abundance, this clone is medium-sized. V gene TRBV28 combines with J gene TRBJ1-1; TRBD1 might be the D (6 bases). CDR1 and CDR2 (germline): MDHEN, SYDVKM. Trimming shortened V by 6 bases and J by 2 bases, and 13 bases separated the two germline ends. The CDR3 is made up of 14 amino acids. CDR3 region: CASSWTEFNTEAFF. CDR3 coding DNA: TGTGCCAGCAGCTGGACAGAATTTAACACTGAAGCTTTCTTT. The variable domain in full, completed from reference TRBV28 and TRBJ1-1, reads DVKVTQSSRYLVKRTGEKVFLECVQDMDHENMFWYRQDPGLGLRLIYFSYDVKMKEKGDIPEGYSVSREKKERFSLILESASTNQTSMYLCASSWTEFNTEAFFGQGTRLTVV.